These 24 T cell receptor beta chains originate from one sample sequenced in a study of siplizumab effects on memory and regulatory T cells. Profiling relied on immunoSEQ multiplex PCR, and the TCRdb table lists in-frame clones only, not all of them. Found here are roughly 120,000 clones, roughly nine tenths of them singletons; the top ten hold approximately 0.75%. The sequencing input was Tregs sorted from blood. These TCRs come from a human donor in good health.

The chain couples TRBV15 to TRBJ2-5; D is ambiguous. This CDR3 spans 12 amino acids. V was cut by 1 base and J by 4 bases, with 4 bases left in between. Germline values: CDR1 LNHNV, CDR2 YYDKDF (reference sequence). The chain's CDR3 is CATSRGGETQYF. The CDR3 DNA follows: TGTGCCACCAGCAGAGGGGGAGAGACCCAGTACTTC.

This clone was seen once. The chain couples TRBV6-5 to TRBJ2-7; D is possibly TRBD2 (6 bases). Germline V CDR1 and CDR2: MNHEY, SVGAGI. V lost 5 bases and J lost 2, with 10 bases in between. The CDR3 is made up of 13 amino acids. CDR3 residues: CASSRGTAYEQYF. The CDR3 DNA sequence: TGTGCCAGCAGTCGGGGGACGGCCTACGAGCAGTACTTC.

The chain combines TRBV7-6 with TRBJ1-6; 10 nucleotides align to TRBD1. Germline V CDR1 and CDR2: SGHVS, FNYEAQ. There are 16 residues in the CDR3. Trimming removed 4 bases from V and 9 bases from J; junction bases left unmatched: 9. CDR3 DNA: TGTGCCAGCAGCTCCACCCGACAGGGGGCAAGTTCACCCCTCCACTTT. Translation gives CASSSTRQGASSPLHF.

The rearrangement joins TRBV18 to TRBJ1-3, with a weak D call TRBD1 (5 bases). The CDR3 spans 17 residues. The germline gives CDR1 KGHSH, CDR2 LQKENI. The V end was cut by 0 bases, the J end by 0 bases, with 12 bases between. CDR3 DNA sequence: TGTGCCAGCTCACCACCGGGGCAGGGAAGCTCTGGAAACACCATATATTTT. Amino acid sequence: CASSPPGQGSSGNTIYF.

The chain uses TRBV6-6 and TRBJ2-7; D gene unclear. This CDR3 region has 11 residues. The germline V gene has CDR1 MNHNY and CDR2 SVGAGI (reference sequence). V dropped 5 bases and J dropped 6 bases, with 8 bases sitting between them. CDR3: CASSPSFEQYF. The CDR3 nucleotides are TGTGCCAGCAGTCCTAGTTTCGAGCAGTACTTC.

The CDR3 coding sequence is TGTGCCAGCAGTTATCACAGACTGAGATCATACAATGAGCAGTTCTTC. It yields the protein CASSYHRLRSYNEQFF. This chain uses TRBV6-5 with TRBJ2-1; the D is unclear. Germline V gene sequence: CDR1 MNHEY, CDR2 SVGAGI. V lost 3 bases and J lost 4, with 16 bases in between. The CDR3 has 16 amino acids.

V and J are TRBV7-9 and TRBJ2-5; 8 positions agree with TRBD1. The V and J ends lost 5 bases and 8 bases, in that order; junction bases with no gene match: 7. CDR3 length: 13 amino acids. Germline CDR1 is SEHNR and CDR2 is FQNEAQ (reference sequence). CDR3 sequence reads: CASSPGTGITQYF. CDR3 DNA sequence: TGTGCCAGCAGCCCCGGGACAGGTATTACCCAGTACTTC.

The V gene is TRBV5-1, the J gene TRBJ2-3; D uncertain. Germline V gene sequence: CDR1 SGHRS, CDR2 YFSETQ. The CDR3 totals 14 residues. Trimming left V 4 bases short and J 1 base short, with 10 bases between. This chain's CDR3 is CASSDGRGTDTQYF. The CDR3 DNA follows: TGCGCCAGCAGCGACGGACGGGGCACAGATACGCAGTATTTT.

CDR3 region: CASSFDRNYGYTF. CDR3 in DNA: TGTGCCAGCAGTTTCGACAGGAACTATGGCTACACCTTC. The chain carries TRBV28 and TRBJ1-2; maybe TRBD1 (6 bases). V dropped 3 bases and J dropped 2 bases, with 7 bases sitting between them. The CDR3 spans 13 residues. CDR1 and CDR2 (germline): MDHEN, SYDVKM.

The chain joins TRBV6-1 to TRBJ1-2, with no clear D. CDR3 length: 14 residues. The V end lost 0 bases, the J end lost 4 bases, and 9 bases lay between the germline ends. The germline V gene has CDR1 MNHNS and CDR2 SASEGT. The CDR3 DNA reads TGTGCCAGCAGTGAAGCGAAAGGAAGCTATGGCTACACCTTC. Encoded protein: CASSEAKGSYGYTF.

This rearrangement joins TRBV19 to TRBJ2-5; possibly TRBD1 for D (6 bases). Trimming cost V 1 base and J 3 bases, with 15 bases left between them. CDR3 length: 16 amino acids. CDR1 is LNHDA and CDR2 is SQIVND in the germline V gene (reference sequence). CDR3 bases: TGTGCCAGTAGTATAGCTTTGGGGGCTAAGGAAGAGACCCAGTACTTC. Translation gives CASSIALGAKEETQYF.

This clone was counted between two and nine times. This rearrangement joins TRBV9 to TRBJ1-1, with D possibly TRBD1 on 6 matching bases. Germline V CDR1 and CDR2: SGDLS, YYNGEE. The CDR3 sequence is 15 residues long. V lost 0 bases and J lost 1, with 10 bases in between. CDR3 region: CASSVGGAGNTEAFF. DNA for the CDR3: TGTGCCAGCAGCGTAGGGGGGGCAGGGAACACTGAAGCTTTCTTT.

The V gene is TRBV7-9, the J gene TRBJ2-5, with D perhaps being TRBD1 or TRBD2 (6 bases each). CDR3 length: 15 amino acids. Germline CDR1 reads SEHNR; CDR2 reads FQNEAQ (reference sequence). CDR3 sequence: CAIRALEGGQETQYF. The CDR3 nucleotides are TGTGCTATCCGGGCTCTTGAGGGGGGCCAAGAGACCCAGTACTTC.

For this clone: The sample holds other DNA sequences that translate to the same CDR3. V usage is TRBV27 and J usage is TRBJ1-1; D unclear. V shed 3 bases and J shed 1 base, with 6 bases lying between them. The CDR3 loop spans 13 amino acids. Germline V CDR1 and CDR2: MNHEY, SMNVEV (reference sequence). CDR3 sequence reads: CASSFAENTEAFF. The CDR3, as DNA: TGTGCCAGCAGTTTTGCGGAGAACACTGAAGCTTTCTTT.

This clone is a singleton in its sample. The chain links TRBV6-5 to TRBJ1-2; TRBD1 matches at 7 bases. Germline CDR1 reads MNHEY; CDR2 reads SVGAGI. The V and J ends lost 9 bases and 7 bases, in that order; junction bases with no gene match: 8. The CDR3 is made up of 12 amino acids. The CDR3 sequence: CASRRAGGGYTF. The CDR3 DNA follows: TGTGCCAGTCGCAGGGCAGGGGGTGGCTACACCTTC.

The V call is TRBV5-1, the J call TRBJ1-4; tentatively, D is TRBD1 (5 bases). V shed 0 bases and J shed 0 bases, with 12 bases lying between them. The CDR3 is 17 amino acids. Germline values: CDR1 SGHRS, CDR2 YFSETQ. The CDR3 is CASSLAAGFATNEKLFF. The DNA for the CDR3 is TGCGCCAGCAGCTTGGCCGCAGGGTTCGCAACTAATGAAAAACTGTTTTTT.

The chain couples TRBV29-1 to TRBJ2-3; tentative D call: TRBD2 (6 bases). The length of the CDR3 is 14 residues. Trimming left V 4 bases short and J 4 bases short, with 15 bases between. The germline V gene has CDR1 SQVTM and CDR2 ANQGSEA. The CDR3 nucleotides are TGCAGCGTTGGTTCAGGAGGGAGAGCAGATACGCAGTATTTT. Residues: CSVGSGGRADTQYF.

The V and J genes are TRBV5-1 and TRBJ1-2, with D unclear. Between the trimmed V and J ends, which lost 4 bases and 4 bases, there was a span of 14 bases. The CDR3 has 14 residues. Germline CDR1 and CDR2: SGHRS and YFSETQ. The CDR3 bases are TGCGCCAGCAGCCTGGACGGGCTGGGCTATGGCTACACCTTC. Its protein is CASSLDGLGYGYTF.

The rearrangement uses TRBV7-9 and TRBJ1-2; unclear D gene. Trimming stripped 3 bases from V and 3 bases from J, with 11 bases between. Germline CDR1 and CDR2: SEHNR and FQNEAQ (reference sequence). CDR3 length: 14 amino acids. CDR3 nucleotide sequence: TGTGCCAGCAGCTTTAGTTCCCCATACTATGGCTACACCTTC. Translating it yields CASSFSSPYYGYTF.

The chain recombines TRBV30 with TRBJ2-3, with unresolved D. The CDR3 has 11 amino acids. Trimming removed 2 bases from V and 4 bases from J, with 4 bases in between. CDR1 GTSNPN and CDR2 SVGIG come from the germline V gene (reference sequence). CDR3 nucleotides: TGTGCCTGGAGTAGACCAGATACGCAGTATTTT. It codes for CAWSRPDTQYF.

This clone was counted once. This chain links TRBV18 with TRBJ2-3; maybe TRBD1 (5 bases). V was trimmed by 10 bases and J by 3 bases, leaving 14 bases between them. Per germline, CDR1 KGHSH and CDR2 LQKENI. The CDR3 is made up of 13 amino acids. The CDR3 protein is CATQGTSTDTQYF. CDR3 bases: TGTGCCACCCAGGGAACCTCTACAGATACGCAGTATTTT.

The chain has TRBV29-1 and TRBJ1-2; 9 bases are shared with TRBD1. This CDR3 has 14 amino acids. V shed 6 bases, J shed 8 bases, and the junction held 13 bases outside the gene matches. The germline V gene encodes CDR1 SQVTM and CDR2 ANQGSEA. CDR3 region: CSVSPGQGSYGYTF. CDR3 nucleotide sequence: TGCAGCGTATCTCCGGGACAGGGATCCTACGGCTACACCTTC.

This chain uses TRBV23-1 with TRBJ2-1, with D possibly matching TRBD2 (5 bases). Being an ORF, TRBV23-1 has a function that is uncertain. The length of the CDR3 is 17 residues. The V and J ends lost 7 bases and 3 bases respectively, with 22 bases between them. CDR3 protein: CASTPRNEGTDYNEQFF. CDR3 sequence (DNA): TGCGCCAGCACGCCCCGAAATGAGGGAACCGACTACAATGAGCAGTTCTTC.

J is TRBJ2-1 and V is TRBV7-2, with 11 bases fitting TRBD2. Germline V CDR1 and CDR2: SGHTA, FQGNSA. The V gene end was trimmed by 2 bases and the J gene end by 8 bases; junction bases not matched to a gene: 5. This CDR3 region has 15 residues. This CDR3 reads CASSLSSSGGYEQFF. In DNA, the CDR3 is TGTGCCAGCAGCTTATCGTCTAGCGGGGGGTATGAGCAGTTCTTC.